The T cell receptor beta chain described here comes from a study of regulatory T cells in long-lasting Graves disease. This CDR3 is 15 amino acids long. The V end was cut by 4 bases, the J end by 4 bases, with 16 bases between. Per the germline V gene, CDR1 is PRHDT and CDR2 is FYEKMQ (reference sequence). A note on this clonotype: Its antigen is not identified.

Sequencing libraries for TCR beta were prepared with iRepertoire HTBI primers and Arm-PCR of CDR3 regions. TCRdb used MiXCR to reprocess the multiplex PCR reads, holding one entry per CDR3 protein. The sample records just over 600,000 distinct CDR3 sequences, around 15% being singletons. General study findings and limits: Favoring TRBV28, TRBJ1-2 and TRBJ2-5 was a feature seen in persistent disease.

Time point defined: newly diagnosed GD, antithyroid drugs for less than 3 months. RNA extracted from PBMCs served as the sequencing template. These same records also appear under a second study, on T cells in Graves' hyperthyroidism and ophthalmopathy. Per that paper: HTBI primers were used for first-round RT-PCR of the TCR CDR3.

V gene TRBV13 combines with J gene TRBJ2-5; D possibly matches TRBD1 or TRBD2 (5 bases each). This TCR was recovered from a woman in her 30s with Graves disease. The sample in question was peripheral blood mononuclear cells (PBMCs), obtained at new diagnosis, from a patient treated with antithyroid drugs. The CDR3: CASSSLGAWVETQYF. The CDR3 nucleotides are TGTGCCAGCAGCTCGCTCGGGGCGTGGGTAGAGACCCAGTACTTC.